These T cell receptor beta chains were read from a single sample in a study of CD8 T cells in ankylosing spondylitis. Each CDR3 protein is one row after TCRdb ran MiXCR on the 5' RACE reads. The table records 20,000 to 30,000 distinct CDR3 sequences, roughly 13% of them present only once. The material sequenced was blood. These receptors all stem from a male donor with ankylosing spondylitis or in good health (not recorded which). The CDR3 runs from the conserved cysteine through the conserved F or W. The D gene is left open where the match is weak. Clone size is stated in some rows and not others, as once, few, many or a class when expanded.

>TRBV7-6|.|TRBJ2-2|.
CASSSRMDTYTGELFF
TGTGCCAGCAGCTCCCGAATGGACACCTACACCGGGGAGCTGTTTTTT
>TRBV12-3/TRBV12-4|many|TRBJ2-3|TRBD1
CASSLETTGASTDTQYF
TGTGCCAGCAGTTTAGAAACGACAGGGGCTAGCACAGATACGCAGTATTTT
>TRBV7-9|many|TRBJ2-1|TRBD2
CASSWVSGGGTGEQFF
TGTGCCAGCAGCTGGGTGAGCGGGGGAGGAACAGGTGAGCAGTTCTTC
>TRBV9|.|TRBJ2-2|TRBD2
CASRGTSGNTGELFF
TGTGCCAGCAGGGGGACTAGCGGCAACACCGGGGAGCTGTTTTTT
>TRBV7-2|few|TRBJ2-3|TRBD2
CASSLGAGVELDTQYF
TGTGCCAGCAGCTTAGGTGCGGGAGTGGAGCTGGATACGCAGTATTTT
>TRBV12-3/TRBV12-4|many|TRBJ2-1|TRBD2
CASSLASGGAYNEQFF
TGTGCCAGCAGTTTAGCTAGCGGGGGGGCCTACAATGAGCAGTTCTTC
>TRBV12-3/TRBV12-4|.|TRBJ2-1|.
CASRPTTANEQFF
TGTGCCAGCAGACCCACGACAGCTAATGAGCAGTTCTTC
>TRBV2|.|TRBJ2-2|.
CASKGSVNTGELFF
TGTGCCAGCAAGGGTAGCGTGAACACCGGGGAGCTGTTTTTT
>TRBV6-7|once|TRBJ2-7|TRBD2
CASSLKLAGGTYEQYF
TGTGCCAGCAGTTTAAAACTAGCGGGAGGAACCTACGAGCAGTACTTC
>TRBV11-2|few|TRBJ2-3|.
CASSLYSGTDTQYF
TGTGCCAGCAGCTTATACTCGGGCACAGATACGCAGTATTTT
>TRBV5-4|.|TRBJ2-5|TRBD1
CASSFTPGTGETQYF
TGTGCCAGCAGCTTTACCCCCGGGACAGGGGAGACCCAGTACTTC
>TRBV29-1|.|TRBJ2-5|.
CSVLGIGEETQYF
TGCAGCGTCCTCGGGATAGGAGAAGAGACCCAGTACTTC
>TRBV5-5|.|TRBJ2-7|.
CASSGSVNSYEQYF
TGTGCCAGCAGCGGCTCGGTGAACTCCTACGAGCAGTACTTC
>TRBV14|few|TRBJ2-5|.
CASNRQQQETQYF
TGTGCCAGCAATCGACAGCAACAAGAGACCCAGTACTTC
>TRBV20-1|few|TRBJ2-7|TRBD2
CSARASGSSYEQYF
TGCAGTGCTAGAGCTAGCGGGAGTTCCTACGAGCAGTACTTC
>TRBV10-3|.|TRBJ2-2|TRBD2
CAITEGLAQTGELFF
TGTGCCATCACCGAAGGACTAGCCCAAACCGGGGAGCTGTTTTTT
>TRBV7-3|few|TRBJ2-1|.
CASSPGVAYNEQFF
TGTGCCAGCAGCCCGGGGGTAGCATACAATGAGCAGTTCTTC
>TRBV28|few|TRBJ1-2|TRBD1
CASSETGVGYTF
TGTGCCAGCAGTGAGACAGGGGTCGGCTACACCTTC
>TRBV15|many|TRBJ2-5|.
CATSRSWGAPGETQYF
TGTGCCACCAGCAGATCCTGGGGGGCTCCTGGGGAGACCCAGTACTTC
>TRBV20-1|many|TRBJ1-1|.
CAWDGETEAFF
TGCGCATGGGACGGGGAGACTGAAGCTTTCTTT
>TRBV29-1|.|TRBJ2-3|.
CSAALMVPADTQYF
TGCAGCGCCGCCTTGATGGTGCCAGCAGATACGCAGTATTTT
>TRBV6-2/TRBV6-3|.|TRBJ2-1|.
CASSYLGDSLVGQFF
TGTGCCAGCAGTTATCTGGGCGACAGCCTCGTAGGGCAGTTCTTC
>TRBV28|few|TRBJ2-5|TRBD2
CASSLVSGGSESETQYF
TGTGCCAGCAGTTTAGTTTCTGGCGGGAGCGAATCAGAGACCCAGTACTTC
>TRBV28|many|TRBJ1-1|.
CASSPPIGGGDTEAFF
TGTGCCAGCAGTCCTCCGATCGGGGGAGGGGACACTGAAGCTTTCTTT
>TRBV24-1|few|TRBJ2-1|TRBD1
CATSDRGTGKNEQFF
TGTGCCACCAGTGACCGGGGGACAGGAAAAAATGAGCAGTTCTTC
>TRBV6-6|many|TRBJ2-5|.
CASSYRDFVLYF
TGTGCCAGCAGTTACCGGGACTTCGTCCTGTACTTC